Shown below are 24 T cell receptor beta chains from a single sample sequenced in a study of cytomegalovirus exposure and HLA in healthy donors. The PCR made use of 60 Vbeta and 13 Jbeta primers. Produced via immunoSEQ multiplex PCR; TCRdb's table is partial and in-frame only. Its table lists 70,000 or so clones. The sequenced sample consisted of PBMCs. These receptors were obtained from a boy younger than 18 in good health and CMV-seronegative.

The chain carries TRBV9 and TRBJ1-1; TRBD1 agrees at 10 bases. The junction had 7 bases not matched to a gene; V was cut back by 6 bases and J by 8 bases. The CDR3 has 13 amino acids. Germline loops: CDR1 SGDLS, CDR2 YYNGEE. The CDR3 reads CASTGQGSSEAFF. For the CDR3, the DNA is TGTGCCAGCACGGGACAGGGGAGTTCAGAAGCTTTCTTT.

The chain is built from TRBV19 and TRBJ2-1; D is possibly TRBD1 (6 bases). With 0 bases removed from V and 7 bases from J, the gap between germline ends came to 13 bases. The V gene's germline CDR1 is LNHDA and CDR2 SQIVND (reference sequence). CDR3 length: 15 residues. CDR3 nucleotides: TGTGCCAGTAGTATAGATCCCCAGGGGTGGAATGAGCAGTTCTTC. As protein: CASSIDPQGWNEQFF.

The chain is built from TRBV2 and TRBJ1-2, with TRBD1 as a possible D gene (5 bases). The germline CDR1 and CDR2 sequences are SNHLY and FYNNEI. CDR3 length equals 15 residues. V lost 1 base to trimming and J lost 0 bases, with 9 bases between them. In nucleotides, the CDR3 is TGTGCCAGCAGTGAAGTGGGGGGAGCTAACTATGGCTACACCTTC. Residues: CASSEVGGANYGYTF.

The chain couples TRBV29-1 to TRBJ1-2; D gene unclear. This CDR3 is built from 11 residues. CDR1 and CDR2 from the germline V gene are SQVTM and ANQGSEA. The V and J ends lost 6 bases and 8 bases respectively, with 13 bases between them. CDR3 region: CSVLSGNGYTF. The CDR3 nucleotides read TGCAGCGTCCTTAGCGGTAACGGCTACACCTTC. Full variable domain (rest looked up from reference TRBV29-1 and TRBJ1-2): SAVISQKPSRDICQRGTSLTIQCQVDSQVTMMFWYRQQPGQSLTLIATANQGSEATYESGFVIDKFPISRPNLTFSTLTVSNMSPEDSSIYLCSVLSGNGYTFGSGTRLTVV.

The gene calls are TRBV7-8 and TRBJ2-7; 10 nucleotides align to TRBD2. In germline, CDR1 is SGHVS, CDR2 FQNEAQ. The CDR3 totals 15 residues. V lost 4 bases to trimming and J lost 3 bases; unmatched junction nucleotides: 6. This CDR3 reads CASSYALAGVYEQYF. The CDR3, as DNA: TGTGCCAGCAGCTATGCCCTAGCGGGAGTCTACGAGCAGTACTTC.

V usage is TRBV29-1 and J usage is TRBJ2-5; possible D gene TRBD2, 5 bases. CDR3 size: 12 residues. Germline lookup yields CDR1 SQVTM and CDR2 ANQGSEA. Between the trimmed V and J ends, which lost 4 bases and 2 bases, there was a span of 8 bases. CDR3: CSVVRGQETQYF. For the CDR3, the DNA is TGCAGCGTTGTCCGGGGTCAAGAGACCCAGTACTTC.

The CDR3 DNA reads TGTGCCAGCAGCACCTCTACCATGAACACTGAAGCTTTCTTT. Its protein product is CASSTSTMNTEAFF. The J gene is TRBJ1-1, the V gene TRBV7-9; the D is unclear. The CDR3 length is 14 residues. Germline values: CDR1 SEHNR, CDR2 FQNEAQ (reference sequence). Trimming cost V 5 bases and J 0 bases, with 10 bases left between them.

The chain recombines TRBV5-1 with TRBJ2-1, with 10 bases fitting TRBD1. CDR1 is SGHRS and CDR2 is YFSETQ in the germline V gene. Trimming took 7 bases from V and 8 from J; bases not matched to a gene: 6. The CDR3 runs to 13 residues. The CDR3 protein is CASSTGGVDEQFF. In nucleotides, the CDR3 is TGCGCCAGCTCGACAGGGGGCGTGGATGAGCAGTTCTTC.

The genes are TRBV5-1 and TRBJ2-1; D gene uncertain. CDR1 is SGHRS, CDR2 YFSETQ, per germline. V was pared by 4 bases and J by 9 bases, with 8 bases between. There are 11 residues in the CDR3. CDR3 nucleotide sequence: TGCGCCAGCAGCCGCGCTACTGAGCAGTTCTTC. Its translation is CASSRATEQFF. Variable domain in full (rest from reference TRBV5-1 and TRBJ2-1): KAGVTQTPRYLIKTRGQQVTLSCSPISGHRSVSWYQQTPGQGLQFLFEYFSETQRNKGNFPGRFSGRQFSNSRSEMNVSTLELGDSALYLCASSRATEQFFGPGTRLTVL.

A note on this clone: The germline gene is not matched at one end of the junction; a read error may be the cause. The chain carries TRBV5-1 and TRBJ2-6, with 9 bases aligning to TRBD1. In germline, CDR1 is SGHRS, CDR2 YFSETQ. This CDR3 has 14 amino acids. The CDR3 DNA reads TGCGCCAGCAGCTTCAGACAGGGGGACAACGTCCTGACTTTC. Its protein is CASSFRQGDNVLTF.

V usage is TRBV19 and J usage is TRBJ2-1; no clear D gene. Between the trimmed V and J ends, which lost 3 bases and 0 bases, there was a span of 6 bases. The CDR3 runs to 14 residues. Per the germline V gene, CDR1 is LNHDA and CDR2 is SQIVND (reference sequence). CDR3 nucleotides: TGTGCCAGTAGTATGCAGATCTCCTACAATGAGCAGTTCTTC. It specifies CASSMQISYNEQFF.

The gene calls are TRBV11-3 and TRBJ1-5, with 9 bases fitting TRBD1. J lost 10 bases, V lost 11 bases, and 21 bases had no gene match. Per the germline V gene, CDR1 is SGHNT and CDR2 is YENEEA. The CDR3 loop spans 16 amino acids. CDR3: CARSNLPGQGLGPQHF. The CDR3, as DNA: TGTGCCCGCTCTAACTTACCGGGACAGGGCCTGGGTCCCCAGCATTTT.

J is TRBJ1-4 and V is TRBV30, with TRBD1 matching over 12 bases. Trimming cost V 2 bases and J 7 bases; bases outside gene matches: 11. Per germline, CDR1 GTSNPN and CDR2 SVGIG (reference sequence). This CDR3 contains 17 residues. The CDR3: CAWSPRDRGRESEKLFF. CDR3 nucleotides: TGTGCCTGGAGTCCCCGGGACAGGGGGCGCGAATCTGAAAAACTGTTTTTT.

The J gene is TRBJ2-2, the V gene TRBV30; maybe TRBD2 (5 bases). With 2 bases removed from V and 7 bases from J, the gap between germline ends came to 17 bases. Germline V gene data show CDR1 as GTSNPN and CDR2 as SVGIG (reference sequence). The length of the CDR3 is 15 residues. The CDR3 loop is CAWSPLGIASGELFF. CDR3 bases: TGTGCCTGGAGTCCTCTAGGAATAGCGAGCGGGGAGCTGTTTTTT.

The chain uses TRBV30 and TRBJ2-5, with 7 bases lining up with TRBD2. V trimming: 2 bases; J trimming: 5 bases; junction bases outside the gene matches: 8. The length of the CDR3 is 14 residues. CDR1 and CDR2 (germline): GTSNPN, SVGIG (reference sequence). DNA for the CDR3: TGTGCCTGGAGTTATGGGGGGGGGTTGGAGACCCAGTACTTC. As protein: CAWSYGGGLETQYF.

The chain couples TRBV19 to TRBJ1-1, with TRBD1 matching 11 bases. Germline lookup yields CDR1 LNHDA and CDR2 SQIVND (reference sequence). The CDR3 extends over 13 amino acids. With 5 bases clipped from V and 10 bases from J, the junction kept 6 bases outside the gene matches. For the CDR3, the DNA is TGTGCCAGTAGTCCCGGACAGGGGGCGCGAGCTTTCTTT. This sequence encodes CASSPGQGARAFF.

The V gene is TRBV7-2, the J gene TRBJ2-7; a possible D gene is TRBD1 (6 bases). Germline assignment: CDR1 SGHTA and CDR2 FQGNSA. V shed 1 base and J shed 3 bases, with 13 bases lying between them. CDR3 size: 15 residues. The CDR3 DNA follows: TGTGCCAGCAGCTTAGGACCGGGACAAGACTACGAGCAGTACTTC. Protein: CASSLGPGQDYEQYF.

The chain employs TRBV6-1 and TRBJ1-5, with 8 bases fitting TRBD1. This CDR3 has 11 amino acids. CDR1 and CDR2 (germline): MNHNS, SASEGT. The V segment lost 6 bases and the J segment 10 bases; nucleotides outside the gene matches: 2. This chain's CDR3 is CASRQGDPQHF. The CDR3 DNA reads TGTGCCAGCAGACAGGGGGACCCCCAGCATTTT.

The CDR3: CSVVAGGGELFF. CDR3 DNA: TGCAGCGTTGTAGCGGGTGGCGGGGAGCTGTTTTTT. This sequence joins TRBV29-1 and TRBJ2-2; 7 positions agree with TRBD2. With 4 bases clipped from V and 7 bases from J, the junction kept 3 bases outside the gene matches. CDR1 is SQVTM and CDR2 is ANQGSEA in the germline V gene. The CDR3 length is 12 residues.

This chain joins TRBV19 and TRBJ1-4; unclear D gene. Germline V gives CDR1 LNHDA, CDR2 SQIVND (reference sequence). This CDR3 spans 12 amino acids. Trimming cost V 5 bases and J 7 bases, with 8 bases left between them. CDR3 amino acids: CASSVLAEKLFF. The CDR3 DNA reads as TGTGCCAGTAGTGTACTCGCTGAAAAACTGTTTTTT.

The chain is built from TRBV13 and TRBJ1-1, with a possible D match to TRBD1 (5 bases). Germline-derived CDR1 and CDR2 are PRHDT and FYEKMQ (reference sequence). The V end was cut by 5 bases, the J end by 4 bases, with 20 bases between. CDR3 size: 16 residues. CDR3 coding DNA: TGTGCCAGCAGCCCGAAAAGCCGAAGGGGTGGCACTGAAGCTTTCTTT. This encodes CASSPKSRRGGTEAFF.

The V and J genes are TRBV5-1 and TRBJ1-4, with 9 bases aligning to TRBD1. CDR3 size: 14 residues. Per germline, CDR1 SGHRS and CDR2 YFSETQ. The ends lost 2 bases at V and 8 bases at J; junction bases unmatched: 4. CDR3 DNA: TGCGCCAGCAGCTTTGGGACAGGGAACGAAAAACTGTTTTTT. It translates to CASSFGTGNEKLFF.

The V call is TRBV9, the J call TRBJ1-1; D gene uncertain. Germline loops: CDR1 SGDLS, CDR2 YYNGEE. The CDR3 length is 13 residues. The V end was cut by 2 bases, the J end by 3 bases, with 8 bases between. This CDR3 is CASSVRVDTEAFF. In DNA, the CDR3 is TGTGCCAGCAGCGTGAGGGTCGACACTGAAGCTTTCTTT.

V and J are TRBV7-8 and TRBJ2-7, with D perhaps TRBD1 (5 bases). CDR1 and CDR2 (germline): SGHVS, FQNEAQ. The V end lost 2 bases, the J end lost 2 bases, and 10 bases lay between the germline ends. CDR3 size: 14 residues. The CDR3 sequence: CASSLRGRPYEQYF. In DNA, the CDR3 is TGTGCCAGCAGCTTAAGGGGCAGGCCCTACGAGCAGTACTTC.